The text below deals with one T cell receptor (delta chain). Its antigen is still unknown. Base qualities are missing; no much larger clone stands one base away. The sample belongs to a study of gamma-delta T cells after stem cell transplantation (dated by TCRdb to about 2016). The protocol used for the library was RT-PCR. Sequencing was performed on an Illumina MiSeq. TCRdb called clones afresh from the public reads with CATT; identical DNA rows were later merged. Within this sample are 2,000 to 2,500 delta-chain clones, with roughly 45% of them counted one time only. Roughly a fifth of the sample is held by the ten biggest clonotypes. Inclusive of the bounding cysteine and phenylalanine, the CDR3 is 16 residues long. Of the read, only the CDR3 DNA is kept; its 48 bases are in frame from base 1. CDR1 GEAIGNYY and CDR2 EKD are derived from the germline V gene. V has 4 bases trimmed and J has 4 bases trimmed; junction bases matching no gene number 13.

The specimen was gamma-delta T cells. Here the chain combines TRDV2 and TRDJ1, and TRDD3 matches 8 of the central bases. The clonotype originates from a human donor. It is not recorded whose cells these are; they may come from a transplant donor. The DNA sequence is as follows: TGTGCCTGTGATCCGGTACTGGGGGCTCAATTCGATAAACTCATCTTT. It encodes CACDPVLGAQFDKLIF.